This T cell receptor beta chain was sequenced during a study of blood T cell repertoires in COVID-19. The method was immunoSEQ multiplex PCR; TCRdb's version includes in-frame clones alone and lacks a portion of them. The repertoire consists of approximately 160,000 clones, with 90% occurring once and the leading ten covering roughly a sixth. The CDR3 covers 14 residues. V gave up 0 bases and J gave up 5 bases; unmatched junction bases: 3. CDR1 and CDR2 from the germline V gene are MNHNS and SASEGT. This clone showed up just a few times. The receptor was isolated from a man aged 60-69 years with active or convalescent COVID-19. The chain uses TRBV6-1 and TRBJ2-5; 7 nucleotides line up with TRBD2. Sample: peripheral blood. The CDR3 protein is CASSEAWGGETQYF. The CDR3 DNA follows: TGTGCCAGCAGTGAAGCCTGGGGAGGGGAGACCCAGTACTTC.